These T cell receptor beta chains were read from a single sample in a study of response to subunit inactivated influenza vaccine. TCRdb passed the RT-PCR reads through MiXCR, listing each CDR3 protein once. The profile shows about 610,000 distinct CDR3 sequences, 12% to 15% of them singletons. Sequencing used PBMCs from blood, obtained roughly 12 days after vaccination. Receptors originate from a man aged 50 to 59 who received an inactivated influenza vaccine. Both conserved end residues are part of each CDR3. Fields, in order: J gene, D gene, V gene, clone size, CDR3 DNA, CDR3 protein. The D gene is left open where the match is weak. The listing skips clone size in some rows; elsewhere it reads once, few, many or a size class.

J gene: TRBJ2-1
D gene: TRBD2
V gene: TRBV6-2/TRBV6-3
clone size: few
CDR3 DNA: TGTGCCGCCCAGCGGGGCGGCAATGAGCAGTTCTTC
CDR3 protein: CAAQRGGNEQFF

J gene: TRBJ2-5
D gene: NA
V gene: TRBV29-1
clone size: many
CDR3 DNA: TGCAGCGTTGAAGATCTCGTAGTCGAAGAGACCCAGTACTTC
CDR3 protein: CSVEDLVVEETQYF

J gene: TRBJ1-5
D gene: NA
V gene: TRBV6-5
clone size: NA
CDR3 DNA: TGTGCCAGCAGTTCCCCTGGGGACAATCAGCCCCAGCATTTT
CDR3 protein: CASSSPGDNQPQHF

J gene: TRBJ2-2
D gene: TRBD1
V gene: TRBV7-8
clone size: few
CDR3 DNA: TGTGCCAGCAGCTACAGGGGTTTCAACACCGGGGAGCTGTTTTTT
CDR3 protein: CASSYRGFNTGELFF

J gene: TRBJ2-7
D gene: NA
V gene: TRBV6-5
clone size: few
CDR3 DNA: TGTGCCAGCAGTTACGTGGGTGGCTACGAGCAGTACTTC
CDR3 protein: CASSYVGGYEQYF

J gene: TRBJ2-3
D gene: NA
V gene: TRBV20-1
clone size: few
CDR3 DNA: TGCAGTGCCTTTGTCGGGAGTACCCCAGATACGCAGTATTTT
CDR3 protein: CSAFVGSTPDTQYF

J gene: TRBJ1-6
D gene: NA
V gene: TRBV5-1
clone size: NA
CDR3 DNA: TGCGCCAGCAGCTTGGAATCAGGTTATAATTCACCCCTCCACTTT
CDR3 protein: CASSLESGYNSPLHF

J gene: TRBJ2-3
D gene: NA
V gene: TRBV10-3
clone size: NA
CDR3 DNA: TGTGCCATCAGTGAGTCTAAACAGGGCCGGCCGCAGTATTTT
CDR3 protein: CAISESKQGRPQYF

J gene: TRBJ2-2
D gene: TRBD1
V gene: TRBV20-1
clone size: NA
CDR3 DNA: TGCAGTGCTACTCAGGGGGCCAACACCGGGGAGCTGTTTTTT
CDR3 protein: CSATQGANTGELFF

J gene: TRBJ2-7
D gene: NA
V gene: TRBV7-2
clone size: few
CDR3 DNA: TGTGCCAGCAGCTTAGTATTCCAGGTCGGAGGCTACGAGCAGTACTTC
CDR3 protein: CASSLVFQVGGYEQYF

J gene: TRBJ2-2
D gene: TRBD1
V gene: TRBV3-1
clone size: NA
CDR3 DNA: TGTGCCGCCACAACCTGGACAGGGGGATTGACCGGGGAGCTGTTTTTT
CDR3 protein: CAATTWTGGLTGELFF

J gene: TRBJ2-1
D gene: TRBD2
V gene: TRBV10-3
clone size: few
CDR3 DNA: TGTGCCATCAGGGGTAGCGGGAGGGCCACTGAGCAGTTCTTC
CDR3 protein: CAIRGSGRATEQFF

J gene: TRBJ2-2
D gene: NA
V gene: TRBV4-3
clone size: NA
CDR3 DNA: TGCGCCAGCAGCCAAGATATCAGCCGCGGTACCGGGGAGCTGTTTTTT
CDR3 protein: CASSQDISRGTGELFF

J gene: TRBJ2-1
D gene: NA
V gene: TRBV11-2
clone size: NA
CDR3 DNA: TGTGCCAGCAGAATGGTCAATGAGCAGTTCTTC
CDR3 protein: CASRMVNEQFF

J gene: TRBJ2-7
D gene: TRBD2
V gene: TRBV10-3
clone size: few
CDR3 DNA: TGTGCCATCAGGTCCGGGACTAGCGGGAGAGGCTACGAGCAGTACTTC
CDR3 protein: CAIRSGTSGRGYEQYF

J gene: TRBJ2-1
D gene: TRBD1
V gene: TRBV7-2
clone size: NA
CDR3 DNA: TGTGCCAGCAGCTTAGGGTTACAGGGGGCGCATGAGCAGTTCTTC
CDR3 protein: CASSLGLQGAHEQFF

J gene: TRBJ1-1
D gene: NA
V gene: TRBV19
clone size: NA
CDR3 DNA: TGTGCCAGTAGTATCCGCCTGAACACTGAAGCTTTCTTT
CDR3 protein: CASSIRLNTEAFF

J gene: TRBJ1-4
D gene: NA
V gene: TRBV19
clone size: few
CDR3 DNA: TGTGCCAGTAGTATGGGACATCGTAATGAAAAACTGTTTTTT
CDR3 protein: CASSMGHRNEKLFF

J gene: TRBJ1-2
D gene: NA
V gene: TRBV24-1
clone size: few
CDR3 DNA: TGTGCCACCAGTGAACGGCCACCTAACTATGGCTACACCTTC
CDR3 protein: CATSERPPNYGYTF

J gene: TRBJ2-7
D gene: NA
V gene: TRBV18
clone size: NA
CDR3 DNA: TGTGCCAGCTCACCAGGGACCACACGCTACGAGCAGTACTTC
CDR3 protein: CASSPGTTRYEQYF

J gene: TRBJ2-7
D gene: NA
V gene: TRBV5-1
clone size: few
CDR3 DNA: TGCGCCAGCAGCCTCCGGGACATGGATAGCGAGCAGTACTTC
CDR3 protein: CASSLRDMDSEQYF

J gene: TRBJ2-7
D gene: NA
V gene: TRBV10-3
clone size: few
CDR3 DNA: TGTGCCATCAGCGGGGGTTGGGACAATCTCTACGAGCAGTACTTC
CDR3 protein: CAISGGWDNLYEQYF

J gene: TRBJ2-2
D gene: NA
V gene: TRBV3-1
clone size: few
CDR3 DNA: TGTGCCAGCAGTCCCCAGACCGTCGGGGAGCTGTTTTTT
CDR3 protein: CASSPQTVGELFF

J gene: TRBJ2-2
D gene: NA
V gene: TRBV9
clone size: few
CDR3 DNA: TGTGCCAGCAGCAAAAAGGGAGGGAACACCGGGGAGCTGTTTTTT
CDR3 protein: CASSKKGGNTGELFF

J gene: TRBJ1-3
D gene: NA
V gene: TRBV7-9
clone size: few
CDR3 DNA: TGTGCCAGCAGCTTAGTCGGGGGAGCTGGAAACACCATATATTTT
CDR3 protein: CASSLVGGAGNTIYF

J gene: TRBJ1-5
D gene: NA
V gene: TRBV5-1
clone size: few
CDR3 DNA: TGCGCCAGCAGCTTGGCCCCGGTTGGGAGCAATCAGCCCCAGCATTTT
CDR3 protein: CASSLAPVGSNQPQHF

J gene: TRBJ2-7
D gene: TRBD1
V gene: TRBV28
clone size: few
CDR3 DNA: TGTGCCAGCAGCCCGCCGACAGGGTTTCCTCGGGAGCAGTACTTC
CDR3 protein: CASSPPTGFPREQYF

J gene: TRBJ2-2
D gene: NA
V gene: TRBV2
clone size: NA
CDR3 DNA: TGTGCCAGCAGGGAAGCAGGGCTAAACACCGGGGAGCTGTTTTTT
CDR3 protein: CASREAGLNTGELFF

J gene: TRBJ2-2
D gene: NA
V gene: TRBV20-1
clone size: many
CDR3 DNA: TGCAGTGCTAGTGAGGACAACACCGGGGAGCTGTTTTTT
CDR3 protein: CSASEDNTGELFF

J gene: TRBJ1-3
D gene: NA
V gene: TRBV11-2
clone size: NA
CDR3 DNA: TGTGCCAGCAGCCTCTTAAGCGTCAGGAGTTTCTCTGGAAACACCATATATTTT
CDR3 protein: CASSLLSVRSFSGNTIYF

J gene: TRBJ2-7
D gene: NA
V gene: TRBV7-2
clone size: NA
CDR3 DNA: TGTGCCAGCTCAACTAGGAACGAGCAGTACTTC
CDR3 protein: CASSTRNEQYF

J gene: TRBJ2-5
D gene: NA
V gene: TRBV20-1
clone size: NA
CDR3 DNA: TGCAGTGCTAGATCCTCTGCGGGAATCGTTGAGACCCAGTACTTC
CDR3 protein: CSARSSAGIVETQYF

J gene: TRBJ2-1
D gene: TRBD2
V gene: TRBV19
clone size: few
CDR3 DNA: TGTGCCAGTACCCGGGACTACCTTTACAATGAGCAGTTCTTC
CDR3 protein: CASTRDYLYNEQFF